The rows below give T cell receptor beta chains drawn from one sample of a study of cytomegalovirus exposure and HLA in healthy donors. TCRdb's table, derived via immunoSEQ multiplex PCR, lists solely in-frame clones and lacks some. The sample contains more than 85,000 clones, roughly 67% of which appear only once. The sample taken for sequencing was PBMCs. The source is a man aged 35-49 years in good health and CMV-seronegative. Both conserved end residues are part of each CDR3.

V: TRBV29-1; length: 14; J: TRBJ2-7; CDR3: CSVEYQGSSGEQYF
V: TRBV6-6; length: 12; J: TRBJ1-1; CDR3: CASSYGTTEAFF
V: TRBV27; length: 15; J: TRBJ2-7; CDR3: CASSFQGPNPHEQYF
V: TRBV7-9; length: 17; J: TRBJ1-6; CDR3: CASSLAGGRSYNSPLHF
V: TRBV7-2; length: 15; J: -; CDR3: CASSLAWDRGSEQYF
V: TRBV7-2; length: 14; J: TRBJ1-5; CDR3: CASRGPLSNQPQHF
V: TRBV5-1; length: 15; J: TRBJ1-6; CDR3: CSSSFDRGNNSPLHF
V: TRBV19; length: 14; J: TRBJ2-5; CDR3: CATRGPDRGETQYF
V: TRBV2; length: 17; J: TRBJ1-2; CDR3: CASSVGGTGWGNYGYTF
V: TRBV5-6; length: 15; J: TRBJ1-1; CDR3: CASRGMGQGFTEAFF
V: TRBV28; length: 12; J: TRBJ1-6; CDR3: CASHRDSSPLHF
V: TRBV7-6; length: 13; J: TRBJ2-1; CDR3: CASSLGAWNEQFF
V: TRBV5-4; length: 15; J: TRBJ1-1; CDR3: CASSVPGHQLPSAFF
V: TRBV6-5; length: 13; J: TRBJ1-2; CDR3: CASSYSTGYGYTF
V: TRBV4-1; length: 16; J: TRBJ1-2; CDR3: CASSQAVTGVGYGYTF
V: TRBV7-9; length: 17; J: TRBJ2-2; CDR3: CASSFALGGQITGELFF
V: TRBV6-4; length: 14; J: TRBJ2-3; CDR3: CASSRTASTDTQYF
V: TRBV6-6; length: 16; J: TRBJ1-5; CDR3: CASSYKPYRDNQPQHF
V: TRBV9; length: 14; J: TRBJ1-3; CDR3: CASSVQGGGNTIYF
V: TRBV19; length: 15; J: TRBJ1-5; CDR3: CASSIATYSNQPQHF
V: TRBV5-4; length: 13; J: TRBJ1-2; CDR3: CASSLDRQMSYTF
V: TRBV5-4; length: 16; J: TRBJ2-3; CDR3: CASSAWTSGGADTQYF